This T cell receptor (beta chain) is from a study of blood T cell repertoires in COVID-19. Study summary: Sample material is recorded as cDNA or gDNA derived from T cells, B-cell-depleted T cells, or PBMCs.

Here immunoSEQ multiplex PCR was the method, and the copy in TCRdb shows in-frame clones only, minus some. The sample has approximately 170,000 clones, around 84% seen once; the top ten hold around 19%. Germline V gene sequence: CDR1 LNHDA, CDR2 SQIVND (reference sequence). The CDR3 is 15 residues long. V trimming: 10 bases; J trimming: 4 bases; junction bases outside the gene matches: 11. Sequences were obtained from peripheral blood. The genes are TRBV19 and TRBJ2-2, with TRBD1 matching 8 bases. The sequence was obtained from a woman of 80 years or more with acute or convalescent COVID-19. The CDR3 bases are TGTGCCACGAAACCCGGGACAGGTTTCACCGGGGAGCTGTTTTTT. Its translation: CATKPGTGFTGELFF.